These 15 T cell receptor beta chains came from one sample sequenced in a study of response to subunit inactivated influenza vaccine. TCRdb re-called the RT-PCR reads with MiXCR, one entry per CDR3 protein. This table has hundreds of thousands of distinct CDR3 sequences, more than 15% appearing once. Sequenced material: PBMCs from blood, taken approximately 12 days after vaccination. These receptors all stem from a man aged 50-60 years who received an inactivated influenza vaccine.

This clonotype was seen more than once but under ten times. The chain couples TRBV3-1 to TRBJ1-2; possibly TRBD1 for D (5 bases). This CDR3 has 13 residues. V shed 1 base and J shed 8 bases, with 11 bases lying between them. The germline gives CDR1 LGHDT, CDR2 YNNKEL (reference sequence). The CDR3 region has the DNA TGTGCCAGCAGCCAAGGACAGTTTCAGGGCTACACCTTC. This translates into CASSQGQFQGYTF.

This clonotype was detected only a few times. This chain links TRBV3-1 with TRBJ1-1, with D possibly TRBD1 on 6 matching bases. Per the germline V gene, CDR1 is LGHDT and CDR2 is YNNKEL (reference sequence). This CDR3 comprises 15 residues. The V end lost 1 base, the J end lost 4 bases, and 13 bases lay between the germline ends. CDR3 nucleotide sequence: TGTGCCAGCAGCCAAGGAGGGGGGGGCGGCACTGAAGCTTTCTTT. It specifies CASSQGGGGGTEAFF.

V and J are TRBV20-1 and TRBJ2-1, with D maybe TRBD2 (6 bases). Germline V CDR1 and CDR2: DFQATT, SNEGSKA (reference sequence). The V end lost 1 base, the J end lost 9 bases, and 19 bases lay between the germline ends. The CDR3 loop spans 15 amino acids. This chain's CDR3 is CSARALAINRFEQFF. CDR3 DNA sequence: TGCAGTGCTAGAGCCCTAGCGATCAACCGCTTTGAGCAGTTCTTC.

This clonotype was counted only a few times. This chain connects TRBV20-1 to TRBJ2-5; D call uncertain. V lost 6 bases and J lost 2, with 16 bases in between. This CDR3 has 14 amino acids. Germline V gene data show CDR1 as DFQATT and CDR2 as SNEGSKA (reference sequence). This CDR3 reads CSAPRPGGQETQYF. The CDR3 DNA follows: TGCAGTGCCCCCCGCCCAGGCGGACAAGAGACCCAGTACTTC.

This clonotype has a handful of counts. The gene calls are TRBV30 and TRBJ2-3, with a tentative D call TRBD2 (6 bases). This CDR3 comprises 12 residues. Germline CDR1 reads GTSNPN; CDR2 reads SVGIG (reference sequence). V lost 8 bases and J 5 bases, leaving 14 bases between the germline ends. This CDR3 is CAARTIEDTQYF. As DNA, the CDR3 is TGTGCCGCCCGGACTATAGAAGATACGCAGTATTTT.

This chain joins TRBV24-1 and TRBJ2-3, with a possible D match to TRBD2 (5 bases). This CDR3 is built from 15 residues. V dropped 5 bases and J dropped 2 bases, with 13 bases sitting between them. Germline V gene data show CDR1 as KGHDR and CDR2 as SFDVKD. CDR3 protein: CATSAYLADTDTQYF. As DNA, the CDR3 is TGTGCCACCAGTGCATACCTAGCCGACACAGATACGCAGTATTTT.

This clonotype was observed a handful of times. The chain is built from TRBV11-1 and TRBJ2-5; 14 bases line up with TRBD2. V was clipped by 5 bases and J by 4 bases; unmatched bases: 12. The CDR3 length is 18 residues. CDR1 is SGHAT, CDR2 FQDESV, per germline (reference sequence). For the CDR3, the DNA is TGTGCCAGCAGCCCCCCTCCGGGACTAGCGGGAGAGGGAGAGACCCAGTACTTC. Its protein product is CASSPPPGLAGEGETQYF.

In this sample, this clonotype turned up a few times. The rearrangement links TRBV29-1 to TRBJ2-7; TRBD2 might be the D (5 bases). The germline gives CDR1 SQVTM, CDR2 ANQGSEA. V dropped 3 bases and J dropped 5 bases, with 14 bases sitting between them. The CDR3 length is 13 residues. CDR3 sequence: CSVELLAGHEQYF. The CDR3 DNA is TGCAGCGTTGAGTTGCTAGCTGGCCACGAGCAGTACTTC.

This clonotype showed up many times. CDR3 in DNA: TGTGCCAGCACAAAGGCCAGCACAGATACGCAGTATTTT. Protein product: CASTKASTDTQYF. V gene TRBV12-3 or TRBV12-4 combines with J gene TRBJ2-3; D is ambiguous. V was shortened by 7 bases and J by 0 bases, with 8 bases between the two germline ends. The CDR3 length is 13 residues.

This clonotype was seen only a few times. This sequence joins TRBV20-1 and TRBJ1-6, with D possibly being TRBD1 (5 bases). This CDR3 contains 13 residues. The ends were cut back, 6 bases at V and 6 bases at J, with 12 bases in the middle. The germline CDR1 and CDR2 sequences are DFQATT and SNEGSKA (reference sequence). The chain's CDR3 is CSAPGGPNSPLHF. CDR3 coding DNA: TGCAGTGCCCCGGGGGGTCCTAATTCACCCCTCCACTTT.

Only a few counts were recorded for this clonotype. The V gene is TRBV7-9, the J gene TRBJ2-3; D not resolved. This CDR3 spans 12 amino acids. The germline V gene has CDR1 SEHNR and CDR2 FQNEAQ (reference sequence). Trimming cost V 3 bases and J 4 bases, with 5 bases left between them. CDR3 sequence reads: CASSFLADTQYF. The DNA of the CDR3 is TGTGCCAGCAGCTTCCTGGCAGATACGCAGTATTTT.

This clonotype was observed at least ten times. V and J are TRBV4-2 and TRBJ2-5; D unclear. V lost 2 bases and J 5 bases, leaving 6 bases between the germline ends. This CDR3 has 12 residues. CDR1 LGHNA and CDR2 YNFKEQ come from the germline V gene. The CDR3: CASSQPGETQYF. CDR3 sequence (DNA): TGTGCCAGCAGCCAACCCGGGGAGACCCAGTACTTC.

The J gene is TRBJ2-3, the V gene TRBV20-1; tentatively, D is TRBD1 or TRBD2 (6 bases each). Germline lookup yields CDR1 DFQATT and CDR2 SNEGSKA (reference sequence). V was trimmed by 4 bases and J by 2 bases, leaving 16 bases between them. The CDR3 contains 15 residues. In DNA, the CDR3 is TGCAGTGCTAAGGGGGATAGCGGTTACACAGATACGCAGTATTTT. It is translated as CSAKGDSGYTDTQYF.

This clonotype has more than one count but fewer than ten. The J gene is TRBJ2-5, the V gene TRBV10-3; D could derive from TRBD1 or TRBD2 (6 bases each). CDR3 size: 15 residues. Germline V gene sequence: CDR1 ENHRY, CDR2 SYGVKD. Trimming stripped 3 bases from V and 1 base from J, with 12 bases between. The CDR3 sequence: CAISDGGGRQETQYF. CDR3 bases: TGTGCCATCAGTGATGGAGGGGGTCGCCAAGAGACCCAGTACTTC.

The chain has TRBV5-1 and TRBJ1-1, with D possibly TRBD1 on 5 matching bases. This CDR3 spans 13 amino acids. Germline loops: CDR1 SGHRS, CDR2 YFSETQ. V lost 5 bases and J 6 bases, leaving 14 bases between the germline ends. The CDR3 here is CASSYTGSAEAFF. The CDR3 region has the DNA TGCGCCAGCAGTTATACAGGATCTGCTGAAGCTTTCTTT.